This is a list of T cell receptor beta chains from one sample in a study of CXCR3-negative and CXCR3-positive naive CD8 T cells. TCRdb derives one entry per CDR3 protein from the 5' RACE reads, leaving out DNA. Recorded here are 6,000 or so distinct CDR3 sequences; the top ten clones represent around 1.7%. The sequencing sample was made of naive CXCR3+ CD8+ T cells from blood. These receptors all come from a human donor in good health. Some clones in this sample may be carry-over from other donors' samples. Both conserved end residues are part of each CDR3. Not every row has a clone size; where given, it reads once, few, many or a size class.

v_gene	abundance	j_gene	CDR3aa
TRBV29-1	.	TRBJ2-3	CSVLDSTDTQYF
TRBV28	.	TRBJ2-3	CASSPLQGNTDTQYF
TRBV12-3/TRBV12-4	medium-sized	TRBJ1-1	CASSFPVGTMNTEAFF
TRBV6-6	.	TRBJ1-1	CASSYRQPGQREALVAFF
TRBV7-2	medium-sized	TRBJ2-7	CASSLGRQGTYEQYF
TRBV29-1	.	TRBJ2-7	CSVVGRESYEQYF
TRBV5-4	medium-sized	TRBJ2-3	CASSPVSTDTQYF
TRBV10-3	medium-sized	TRBJ2-7	CAINQEGSYEQYF
TRBV7-8	medium-sized	TRBJ2-5	CASSALAGDSQETQYF
TRBV10-3	.	TRBJ2-1	CPTGLAGESYNEQFF
TRBV12-3/TRBV12-4	.	TRBJ2-7	CASSFGQFEQYF
TRBV11-1	.	TRBJ2-7	CASSPAGDGEQYF
TRBV4-2	.	TRBJ1-2	CASSQVGRGDYGYTF
TRBV9	medium-sized	TRBJ2-1	CASSVDPSGGYNEQFF